This TCR beta chain derives from a study of CXCR3-negative and CXCR3-positive naive CD8 T cells. Study-level points and caveats: Once cells were cryopreserved, CXCR3 expression went down partly, and most assays used fresh PBMCs.

As for this clonotype: What it recognizes is unknown.

Each TRB cDNA library was prepared by 5' RACE (with UMI labels). TCRdb re-called the 5' RACE reads; one entry per CDR3 protein, DNA not given. Listed are under 55,000 distinct CDR3 sequences; around a tenth falls within the top ten. The clonotype comes from a human donor in good health. Some clones in this sample may be carry-over from other donors' samples. Sequencing input: memory CD8+ T cells from blood.

The CDR3 is CASSTPDRGNNEQFF. The chain joins TRBV21-1 to TRBJ2-1; the TCRdb D gene call, TRBD1, has no DNA to confirm it. TRBV21-1 is a pseudogene locus. The CDR3 covers 15 residues.